The 21 T cell receptor beta chains in this list originate from one sample, sequenced in a study of T cells in Graves' hyperthyroidism and ophthalmopathy. RNA transcripts yielded amplified TCR beta CDR3 regions. RT-PCR in the first round (using the HTBI primer set) targeted the TCR CDR3. TCRdb ran MiXCR on the multiplex PCR reads and lists one entry per CDR3 protein. The repertoire consists of about 340,000 distinct CDR3 sequences, with about 18% occurring once and the leading ten covering around 47%. The specimen sequenced was blood. All receptors derive from a woman between 50 and 59 years old with Graves' hyperthyroidism.

Many counts were recorded for this clonotype. V and J are TRBV9 and TRBJ1-1; D unclear. The V end lost 4 bases, the J end lost 11 bases, and 18 bases lay between the germline ends. This CDR3 is built from 13 residues. Germline-derived CDR1 and CDR2 are SGDLS and YYNGEE. In DNA, the CDR3 is TGTGCCAGCAGCCCTTCCGGGGTAAGTGATGCTTTCTTT. This codes for CASSPSGVSDAFF.

This clonotype has a count of ten or more. The V gene is TRBV20-1, the J gene TRBJ2-7, with 9 positions matching TRBD2. The junction had 8 bases not matched to a gene; V was cut back by 5 bases and J by 3 bases. The CDR3 sequence is 14 residues long. Germline V lookup: CDR1 DFQATT, CDR2 SNEGSKA (reference sequence). This CDR3 reads CSARREGNLYEQYF. CDR3 nucleotide sequence: TGCAGTGCTCGGCGGGAGGGCAATCTCTACGAGCAGTACTTC.

This clonotype was detected ten times or more. The chain couples TRBV7-2 to TRBJ2-3; maybe TRBD2 (5 bases). V was pared by 6 bases and J by 2 bases, with 18 bases between. Germline V CDR1 and CDR2: SGHTA, FQGNSA. CDR3 length: 16 amino acids. The CDR3 loop reads CASRPFEGRATDTQYF. The CDR3 DNA reads as TGTGCCAGCAGGCCCTTCGAGGGCAGAGCCACAGATACGCAGTATTTT.

This chain links TRBV13 with TRBJ2-1; 7 bases match TRBD1. The trim removed 3 bases at V and 6 bases at J, leaving 5 bases unmatched. The CDR3 totals 14 residues. Germline CDR1 PRHDT, CDR2 FYEKMQ (reference sequence). This CDR3 is CASSLRQGRNEQFF. For the CDR3, the DNA is TGTGCCAGCAGCTTGAGACAGGGTCGCAATGAGCAGTTCTTC.

This clonotype has ten or more counts. The DNA of the CDR3 is TGTGCCAGCAGCCAAGCAGGTCTCGGTGGCTACACCTTC. Amino acid sequence: CASSQAGLGGYTF. The J gene is TRBJ1-2, the V gene TRBV3-1; D ambiguous. Trimming removed 1 base at V and 7 bases at J, with 10 bases between. The CDR3 runs 13 residues. The germline CDR1 and CDR2 sequences are LGHDT and YNNKEL (reference sequence).

The chain carries TRBV20-1 and TRBJ2-2; D unresolved. V was clipped by 6 bases and J by 3 bases, with 17 bases between them. The CDR3 runs 15 residues. The germline CDR1 and CDR2 sequences are DFQATT and SNEGSKA (reference sequence). This chain's CDR3 is CSAPRAGSYTGELFF. In DNA, the CDR3 is TGCAGTGCCCCTAGGGCAGGAAGTTACACCGGGGAGCTGTTTTTT.

This clonotype was seen repeatedly, ten times or more. In DNA, the CDR3 is TGCGCCAGCAGTATCTCAGAGAACACTGAAGCTTTCTTT. It encodes CASSISENTEAFF. V gene TRBV5-1 combines with J gene TRBJ1-1, with unresolved D. The CDR3 is 13 residues long. In germline, CDR1 is SGHRS, CDR2 YFSETQ. Trimming left V 5 bases short and J 1 base short, with 9 bases between.

In this sample, this clonotype turned up many times. The rearrangement links TRBV7-9 to TRBJ1-2, with D possibly matching TRBD1 (6 bases). Germline CDR1 SEHNR, CDR2 FQNEAQ (reference sequence). The CDR3 runs 15 residues. Deletions cut 6 bases from V and 2 bases from J, with 16 bases between. CDR3 amino acids: CASRDDGGGNYGYTF. DNA for the CDR3: TGTGCCAGCAGGGACGACGGCGGGGGCAACTATGGCTACACCTTC.

The rearrangement uses TRBV29-1 and TRBJ2-1, with TRBD1 identical over 12 bases. Germline V CDR1 and CDR2: SQVTM, ANQGSEA. This CDR3 comprises 13 residues. J lost 9 bases, V lost 6 bases, and 6 bases had no gene match. The CDR3 DNA is TGCAGCGTCCGGGACAGGGGGCTGAGTGAGCAGTTCTTC. Translating gives CSVRDRGLSEQFF.

The rearrangement uses TRBV5-1 and TRBJ2-3; no clear D. Trimming removed 1 base from V and 0 bases from J, with 12 bases in between. The length of the CDR3 is 16 residues. Germline lookup yields CDR1 SGHRS and CDR2 YFSETQ. The CDR3 spells CASSLRPTHSTDTQYF. Here the CDR3 DNA reads TGCGCCAGCAGCTTGCGACCGACACATAGCACAGATACGCAGTATTTT.

DNA for the CDR3: TGTGCCAGCAGTTCCGCCATAACAGGGGCGAATGGCAATCAGCCCCAGCATTTT. It translates to CASSSAITGANGNQPQHF. The chain carries TRBV6-5 and TRBJ1-5; 7 positions match TRBD1. The germline V gene has CDR1 MNHEY and CDR2 SVGAGI. The trim removed 4 bases at V and 2 bases at J, leaving 14 bases unmatched. CDR3 length: 18 residues.

In its sample, this clonotype was seen many times. The rearrangement links TRBV6-1 to TRBJ2-1; the D gene is possibly TRBD1 (6 bases). TRBJ2-7 explains the end of the DNA better; the J call may be wrong. CDR3 size: 13 residues. Per germline, CDR1 MNHNS and CDR2 SASEGT. CDR3 in amino acids: CASSEESDSEQYV. As DNA, the CDR3 is TGTGCCAGCAGTGAGGAGTCGGACAGTGAGCAGTACGTC.

The genes are TRBV15 and TRBJ2-1, with a tentative D call TRBD2 (6 bases). In germline, CDR1 is LNHNV, CDR2 YYDKDF (reference sequence). The length of the CDR3 is 16 residues. Trimming stripped 1 base from V and 0 bases from J, with 10 bases between. CDR3 sequence (DNA): TGTGCCACCAGCAGAGGGGCGGGGCCCTCCTACAATGAGCAGTTCTTC. Protein: CATSRGAGPSYNEQFF. The full variable domain, with the rest looked up from reference TRBV15 and TRBJ2-1, is DAMVIQNPRYQVTQFGKPVTLSCSQTLNHNVMYWYQQKSSQAPKLLFHYYDKDFNNEADTPDNFQSRRPNTSFCFLDIRSPGLGDTAMYLCATSRGAGPSYNEQFFGPGTRLTVL.

The J gene is TRBJ1-1, the V gene TRBV27, with unresolved D. The CDR3 runs 13 residues. Per the germline V gene, CDR1 is MNHEY and CDR2 is SMNVEV (reference sequence). V lost 0 bases to trimming and J lost 5 bases, with 7 bases between them. The CDR3 DNA sequence: TGTGCCAGCAGTTTATCGGCCTTGACTGAAGCTTTCTTT. It encodes CASSLSALTEAFF.

The chain employs TRBV7-3 and TRBJ2-1; 9 nucleotides match TRBD2. The J call is in doubt because the DNA end fits TRBJ2-7 better. This CDR3 spans 16 amino acids. The germline V gene encodes CDR1 SGHTA and CDR2 FQGTGA. The CDR3 reads CASSYLWTSDHNEQYF. In DNA form, the CDR3 reads TGTGCCAGCAGCTACCTCTGGACTAGCGATCACAATGAGCAGTACTTC.

The sample holds a few counts of this clonotype. The chain combines TRBV7-6 with TRBJ1-4, with 7 bases matching TRBD1. The germline V gene has CDR1 SGHVS and CDR2 FNYEAQ. There are 18 residues in the CDR3. Germline trimming cut 4 bases from V and 0 bases from J; bases unmatched to any gene: 11. Written as DNA, the CDR3 is TGTGCCAGCAGCTCCGAGGGGGCGACCGCCGCAACTAATGAAAAACTGTTTTTT. This translates into CASSSEGATAATNEKLFF.

This clonotype was counted between two and nine times. The gene calls are TRBV6-1 and TRBJ2-2; 7 bases are a match to TRBD1. The CDR3 sequence is 14 residues long. Germline values: CDR1 MNHNS, CDR2 SASEGT. The ends lost 11 bases at V and 0 bases at J; junction bases unmatched: 6. The CDR3 protein is CASKGGANTGELFF. The CDR3 DNA follows: TGTGCCTCAAAAGGGGGCGCGAACACCGGGGAGCTGTTTTTT.

Ten or more counts support this clonotype. The chain carries TRBV11-2 and TRBJ1-6; tentatively, D is TRBD1 (5 bases). The V and J ends lost 1 base and 5 bases respectively, with 12 bases between them. Germline values: CDR1 SGHAT, CDR2 FQNNGV. CDR3 length: 16 residues. Written as DNA, the CDR3 is TGTGCCAGCAGCTTAGGATGGGGCAGGAATAATTCACCCCTCCACTTT. As protein: CASSLGWGRNNSPLHF.

The chain uses TRBV9 and TRBJ1-1; D is unclear. Trimming left V 4 bases short and J 3 bases short, with 10 bases between. Germline CDR1 reads SGDLS; CDR2 reads YYNGEE. CDR3 size: 13 residues. CDR3 nucleotide sequence: TGTGCCAGCAGCCCAGCTGTCCACACTGAAGCTTTCTTT. It is translated as CASSPAVHTEAFF.

This clonotype was observed a few times. The chain carries TRBV29-1 and TRBJ1-1; possible D gene TRBD1, 6 bases. The CDR3 length is 12 residues. The V end lost 7 bases, the J end lost 0 bases, and 9 bases lay between the germline ends. Germline CDR1 reads SQVTM; CDR2 reads ANQGSEA. The CDR3, as DNA: TGCAGCGCTGGACAGTTGAACACTGAAGCTTTCTTT. Its translation: CSAGQLNTEAFF.

The genes are TRBV6-1 and TRBJ1-2, with a possible D match to TRBD1 (5 bases). Germline-derived CDR1 and CDR2 are MNHNS and SASEGT. The V end was cut by 0 bases, the J end by 5 bases, with 13 bases between. The CDR3 totals 15 residues. The CDR3 here is CASSEALRREYGYTF. CDR3 DNA sequence: TGTGCCAGCAGTGAAGCGCTTCGCAGGGAATATGGCTACACCTTC.